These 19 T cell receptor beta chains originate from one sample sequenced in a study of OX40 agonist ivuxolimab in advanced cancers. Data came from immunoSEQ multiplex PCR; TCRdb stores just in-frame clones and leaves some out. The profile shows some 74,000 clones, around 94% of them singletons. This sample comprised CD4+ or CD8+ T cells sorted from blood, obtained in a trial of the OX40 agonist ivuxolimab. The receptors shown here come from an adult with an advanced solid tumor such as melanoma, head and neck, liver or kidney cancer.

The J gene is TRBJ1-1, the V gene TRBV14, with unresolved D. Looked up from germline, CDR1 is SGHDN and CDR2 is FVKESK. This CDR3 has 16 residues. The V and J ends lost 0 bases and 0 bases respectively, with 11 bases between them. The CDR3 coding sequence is TGTGCCAGCAGCCAAGAGTTTAACAGTCTGAACACTGAAGCTTTCTTT. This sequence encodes CASSQEFNSLNTEAFF.

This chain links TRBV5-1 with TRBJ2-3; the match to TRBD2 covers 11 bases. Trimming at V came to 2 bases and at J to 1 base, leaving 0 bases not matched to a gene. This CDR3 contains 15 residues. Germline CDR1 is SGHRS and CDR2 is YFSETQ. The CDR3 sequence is CASSLLAGGTDTQYF. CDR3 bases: TGCGCCAGCAGCTTACTAGCGGGGGGCACAGATACGCAGTATTTT.

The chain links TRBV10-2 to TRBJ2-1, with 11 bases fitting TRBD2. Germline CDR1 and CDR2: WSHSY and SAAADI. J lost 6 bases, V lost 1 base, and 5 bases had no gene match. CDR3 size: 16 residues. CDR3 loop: CASSELAGGEFNEQFF. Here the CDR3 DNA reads TGCGCCAGCAGTGAGTTAGCGGGAGGGGAATTCAATGAGCAGTTCTTC.

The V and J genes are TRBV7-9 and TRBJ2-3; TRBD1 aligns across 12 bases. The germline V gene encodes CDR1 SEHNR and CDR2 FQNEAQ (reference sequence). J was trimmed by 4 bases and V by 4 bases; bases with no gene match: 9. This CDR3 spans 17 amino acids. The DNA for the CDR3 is TGTGCCAGCAGCTCATCGTCCGGGACAGGGGGCTCAGATACGCAGTATTTT. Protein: CASSSSSGTGGSDTQYF.

CDR3: CASSYSGGVETQYF. The CDR3 DNA follows: TGTGCCAGCAGTTACTCGGGGGGGGTAGAGACCCAGTACTTC. The chain couples TRBV6-5 to TRBJ2-5; 7 nucleotides agree with TRBD2. In germline, CDR1 is MNHEY, CDR2 SVGAGI. The CDR3 contains 14 residues. V shed 0 bases, J shed 4 bases, and the junction held 2 bases outside the gene matches.

The CDR3, as DNA: TGTGCCAGCAGCTTAATGGGGGGGCCCACCGGGGAGCTGTTTTTT. Protein product: CASSLMGGPTGELFF. This chain links TRBV7-6 with TRBJ2-2; tentatively, D is TRBD2 (7 bases). This CDR3 is built from 15 residues. Per the germline V gene, CDR1 is SGHVS and CDR2 is FNYEAQ. Trimming removed 2 bases from V and 4 bases from J, with 11 bases in between.

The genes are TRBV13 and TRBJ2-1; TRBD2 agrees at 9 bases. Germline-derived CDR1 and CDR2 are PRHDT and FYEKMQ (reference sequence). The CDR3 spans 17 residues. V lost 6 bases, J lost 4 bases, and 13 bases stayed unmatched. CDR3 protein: CASRGVVGTSNYNEQFF. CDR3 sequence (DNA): TGTGCCAGCAGGGGTGTCGTGGGGACTAGCAATTACAATGAGCAGTTCTTC.

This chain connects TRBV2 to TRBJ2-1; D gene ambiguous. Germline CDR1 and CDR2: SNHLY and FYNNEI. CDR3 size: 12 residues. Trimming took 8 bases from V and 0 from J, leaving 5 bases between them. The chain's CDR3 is CASGFSYNEQFF. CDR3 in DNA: TGTGCCAGCGGTTTCTCCTACAATGAGCAGTTCTTC.

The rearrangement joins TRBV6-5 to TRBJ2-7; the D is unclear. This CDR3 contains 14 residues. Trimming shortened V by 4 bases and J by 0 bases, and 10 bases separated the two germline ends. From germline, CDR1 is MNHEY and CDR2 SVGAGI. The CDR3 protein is CASSLNTGSYEQYF. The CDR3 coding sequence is TGTGCCAGCAGTTTGAATACCGGCTCCTACGAGCAGTACTTC.

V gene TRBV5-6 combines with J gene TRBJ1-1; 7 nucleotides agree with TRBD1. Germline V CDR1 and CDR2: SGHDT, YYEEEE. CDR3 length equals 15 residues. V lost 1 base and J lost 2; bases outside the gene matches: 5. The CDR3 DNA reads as TGTGCCAGCAGCTTGTGGAGAGGGGGCAACACTGAAGCTTTCTTT. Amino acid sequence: CASSLWRGGNTEAFF.

The CDR3 DNA follows: TGTGCCAGCAGCCTGGGACAGGGGGTCTACAATGAGCAGTTCTTC. It is translated as CASSLGQGVYNEQFF. This sequence joins TRBV7-6 and TRBJ2-1, with TRBD1 matching 11 bases. V lost 5 bases and J lost 3; bases outside the gene matches: 3. The CDR3 is 15 residues long. Germline V gene data show CDR1 as SGHVS and CDR2 as FNYEAQ.

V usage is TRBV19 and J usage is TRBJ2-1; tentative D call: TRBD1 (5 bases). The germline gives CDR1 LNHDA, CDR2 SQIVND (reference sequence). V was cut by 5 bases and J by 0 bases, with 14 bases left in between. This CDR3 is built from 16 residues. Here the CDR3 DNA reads TGTGCCAGTAGTTTCACTGACAGAAGCTCCTACAATGAGCAGTTCTTC. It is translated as CASSFTDRSSYNEQFF.

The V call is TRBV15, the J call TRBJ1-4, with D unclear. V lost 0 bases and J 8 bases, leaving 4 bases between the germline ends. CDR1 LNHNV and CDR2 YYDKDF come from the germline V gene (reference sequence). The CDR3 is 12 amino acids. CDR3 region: CATSRDSEKLFF. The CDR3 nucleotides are TGTGCCACCAGCAGAGATTCCGAAAAACTGTTTTTT.

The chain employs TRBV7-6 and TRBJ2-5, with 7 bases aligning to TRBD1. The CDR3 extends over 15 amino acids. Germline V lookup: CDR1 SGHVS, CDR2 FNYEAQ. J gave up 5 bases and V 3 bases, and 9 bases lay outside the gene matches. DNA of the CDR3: TGTGCCAGCAGCTTTGGGGACAGCGCATCGGAGACCCAGTACTTC. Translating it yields CASSFGDSASETQYF.

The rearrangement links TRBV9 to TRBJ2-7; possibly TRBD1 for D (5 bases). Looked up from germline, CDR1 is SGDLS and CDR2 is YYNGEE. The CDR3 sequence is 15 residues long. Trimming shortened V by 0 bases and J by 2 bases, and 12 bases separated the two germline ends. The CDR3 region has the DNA TGTGCCAGCAGCGTAGAGTCAGGGATCGCCTACGAGCAGTACTTC. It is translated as CASSVESGIAYEQYF.

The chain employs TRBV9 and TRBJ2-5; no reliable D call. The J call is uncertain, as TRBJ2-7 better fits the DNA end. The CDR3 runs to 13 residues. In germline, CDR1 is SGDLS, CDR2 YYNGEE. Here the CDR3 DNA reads TGTGCCAGCAGCGTAGGCTCGTACTACGAGCAGTACTTC. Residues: CASSVGSYYEQYF.

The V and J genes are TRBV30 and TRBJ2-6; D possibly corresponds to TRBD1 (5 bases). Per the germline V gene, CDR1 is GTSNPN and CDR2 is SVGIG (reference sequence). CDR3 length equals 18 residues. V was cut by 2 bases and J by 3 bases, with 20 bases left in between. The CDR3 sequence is CAWSQDKGRAYGANVLTF. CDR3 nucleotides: TGTGCCTGGAGTCAGGACAAGGGGCGAGCATATGGGGCCAACGTCCTGACTTTC.

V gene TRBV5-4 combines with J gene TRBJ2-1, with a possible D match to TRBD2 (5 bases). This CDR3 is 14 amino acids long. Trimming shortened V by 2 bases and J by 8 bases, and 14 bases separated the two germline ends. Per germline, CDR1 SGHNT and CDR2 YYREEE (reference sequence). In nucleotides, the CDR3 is TGTGCCAGCAGCTTTACCGCCGAGGGCGATGAGCAGTTCTTC. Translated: CASSFTAEGDEQFF.

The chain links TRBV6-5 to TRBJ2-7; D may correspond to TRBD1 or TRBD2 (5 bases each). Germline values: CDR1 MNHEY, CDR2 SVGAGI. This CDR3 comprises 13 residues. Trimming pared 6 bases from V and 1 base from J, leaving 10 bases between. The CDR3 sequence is CASSSGQSYEQYF. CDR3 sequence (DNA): TGTGCCAGCAGCTCGGGGCAGTCCTACGAGCAGTACTTC.